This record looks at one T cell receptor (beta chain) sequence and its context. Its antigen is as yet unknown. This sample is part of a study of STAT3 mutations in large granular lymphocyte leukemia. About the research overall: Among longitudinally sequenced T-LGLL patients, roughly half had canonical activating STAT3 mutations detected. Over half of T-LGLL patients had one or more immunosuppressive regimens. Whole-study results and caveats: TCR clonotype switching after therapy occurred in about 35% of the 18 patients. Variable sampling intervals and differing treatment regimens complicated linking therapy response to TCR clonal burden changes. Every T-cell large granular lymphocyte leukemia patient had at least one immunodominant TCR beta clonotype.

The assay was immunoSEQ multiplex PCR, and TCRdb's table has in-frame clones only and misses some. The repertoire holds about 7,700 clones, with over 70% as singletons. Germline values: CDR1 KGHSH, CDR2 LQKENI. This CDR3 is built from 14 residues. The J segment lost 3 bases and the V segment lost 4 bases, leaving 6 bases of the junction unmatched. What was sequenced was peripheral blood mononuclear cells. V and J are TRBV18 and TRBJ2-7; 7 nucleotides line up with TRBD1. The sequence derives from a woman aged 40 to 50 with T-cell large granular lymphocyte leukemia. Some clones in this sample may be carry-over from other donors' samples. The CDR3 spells CASSHGPGGYEQYF. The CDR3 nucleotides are TGTGCCAGCTCACATGGGCCAGGGGGCTACGAGCAGTACTTC.